The 11 T cell receptor beta chains given below trace back to one sample, sequenced in a study of T cells after yellow fever vaccination. TCRdb independently ran MiXCR on the 5' RACE reads; one entry per CDR3 protein. The sample has 100,000 to 150,000 distinct CDR3 sequences, roughly 6.7% seen once. Sequenced here: CD4+ T cells sorted from PBMCs, sampled approximately 11 days after the first yellow fever vaccination. All receptors derive from a young man who received the YFV17D yellow fever vaccine.

This clonotype showed up many times. The genes are TRBV12-3 or TRBV12-4 and TRBJ2-2; D not resolved. The CDR3 length is 15 residues. V was clipped by 3 bases and J by 5 bases, with 13 bases between them. In DNA form, the CDR3 reads TGTGCCAGCAGTTTTTATGGGCTTCAGACCGGGGAGCTGTTTTTT. As protein: CASSFYGLQTGELFF.

This clonotype was seen only a few times. The chain carries TRBV11-2 and TRBJ2-3; 8 positions match TRBD1. V shed 6 bases and J 5 bases; nucleotides not matched to a gene: 16. Germline CDR1 SGHAT, CDR2 FQNNGV. The CDR3 has 17 residues. Here the CDR3 DNA reads TGTGCCAGCAGTTATTCCGGGGTACAGGGGGTTGGAGATACGCAGTATTTT. It yields the protein CASSYSGVQGVGDTQYF.

This clonotype was seen a handful of times. The rearrangement links TRBV5-1 to TRBJ2-7; 8 positions match TRBD1. The CDR3 is 13 amino acids. In germline, CDR1 is SGHRS, CDR2 YFSETQ. V lost 5 bases, J lost 6 bases, and 7 bases stayed unmatched. The CDR3 DNA is TGCGCCAGCAGTTCCGGAGACAGGGGCGAGCAGTACTTC. Translation gives CASSSGDRGEQYF.

This clonotype was counted ten times or more. The chain links TRBV18 to TRBJ2-3; possible D gene TRBD2, 6 bases. Germline V gene data show CDR1 as KGHSH and CDR2 as LQKENI. V was clipped by 6 bases and J by 5 bases, with 12 bases between them. The CDR3 extends over 13 amino acids. The CDR3 sequence: CASSLQTRDTQYF. The DNA for the CDR3 is TGTGCCAGCTCCCTTCAGACTAGAGATACGCAGTATTTT.

Turning to this clonotype: This could be a read error, since a much larger clone is one nucleotide away. The rearrangement uses TRBV12-3 or TRBV12-4 and TRBJ2-7, with D tentatively TRBD1 (5 bases). This CDR3 spans 14 amino acids. Trimming stripped 5 bases from V and 3 bases from J, with 14 bases between. CDR3 DNA: TGTGCCAGCAGTCAAACAGGAAGGGGCTACGAGCAGTACTTC. Translating gives CASSQTGRGYEQYF.

This clonotype occurred many times. The gene calls are TRBV7-2 and TRBJ1-5, with TRBD1 identical over 8 bases. After removal of 4 bases from V and 7 bases from J, the junction contained 3 bases not matched to a gene. The V gene's germline CDR1 is SGHTA and CDR2 FQGNSA. The CDR3 consists of 13 residues. The DNA of the CDR3 is TGTGCCAGCAGCTACAGGGGGGAACAGCCCCAGCATTTT. Encoded protein: CASSYRGEQPQHF.

This clonotype was seen ten or more times. The chain links TRBV29-1 to TRBJ2-2; TRBD2 aligns across 7 bases. Unmatched junction bases numbered 7, after V lost 7 bases and J lost 8 bases. Germline loops: CDR1 SQVTM, CDR2 ANQGSEA. The CDR3 is made up of 12 amino acids. CDR3 loop: CSGRDYPGELFF. DNA of the CDR3: TGCAGCGGCAGGGACTACCCTGGGGAGCTGTTTTTT.

The chain links TRBV11-2 to TRBJ2-7, with a weak D call TRBD2 (7 bases). V was cut by 5 bases and J by 1 base, with 18 bases left in between. The CDR3 is 16 amino acids. CDR1 SGHAT and CDR2 FQNNGV come from the germline V gene. Written as DNA, the CDR3 is TGTGCCAGCAGCAGGTTGGGGGGGGCGAATTCCTACGAGCAGTACTTC. It specifies CASSRLGGANSYEQYF.

This clonotype was recorded many times. The chain employs TRBV7-2 and TRBJ2-5; D may match TRBD1 or TRBD2 (5 bases each). Germline lookup yields CDR1 SGHTA and CDR2 FQGNSA. Trimming shortened V by 4 bases and J by 5 bases, and 14 bases separated the two germline ends. The CDR3 extends over 14 amino acids. CDR3 DNA sequence: TGTGCCAGCAGCTCAGGGACGGTGGTGGAGACCCAGTACTTC. It translates to CASSSGTVVETQYF.

The V call is TRBV7-2, the J call TRBJ2-7, with TRBD2 matching 7 bases. Germline CDR1 is SGHTA and CDR2 is FQGNSA. With V trimmed by 3 bases and J by 6 bases, 5 bases remained unmatched. The CDR3 sequence is 13 residues long. The CDR3 is CASSFRGEAEQYF. DNA of the CDR3: TGTGCCAGCAGCTTCCGGGGGGAGGCCGAGCAGTACTTC.

This clonotype has a count of ten or more. The chain carries TRBV6-4 and TRBJ1-6; no clear D. Germline CDR1 and CDR2: MRHNA and SNTAGT. The CDR3 consists of 13 residues. V was clipped by 2 bases and J by 7 bases, with 6 bases between them. CDR3 amino acids: CASSDRPNSPLHF. CDR3 in DNA: TGTGCCAGCAGTGACAGACCCAATTCACCCCTCCACTTT.